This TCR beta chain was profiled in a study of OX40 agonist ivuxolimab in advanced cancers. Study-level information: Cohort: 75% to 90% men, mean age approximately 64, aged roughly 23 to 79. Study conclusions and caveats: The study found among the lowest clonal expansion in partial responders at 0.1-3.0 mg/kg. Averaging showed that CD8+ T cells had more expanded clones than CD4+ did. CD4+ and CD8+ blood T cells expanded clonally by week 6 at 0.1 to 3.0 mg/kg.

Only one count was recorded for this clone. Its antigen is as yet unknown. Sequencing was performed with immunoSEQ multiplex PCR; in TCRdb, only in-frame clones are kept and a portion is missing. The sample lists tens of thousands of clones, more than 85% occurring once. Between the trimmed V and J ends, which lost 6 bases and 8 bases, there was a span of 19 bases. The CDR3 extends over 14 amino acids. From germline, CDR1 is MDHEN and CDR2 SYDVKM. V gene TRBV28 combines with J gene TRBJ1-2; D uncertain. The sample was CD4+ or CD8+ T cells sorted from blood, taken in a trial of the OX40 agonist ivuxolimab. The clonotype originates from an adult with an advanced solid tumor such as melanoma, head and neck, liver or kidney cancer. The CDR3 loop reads CASRAPGVLGGYTF. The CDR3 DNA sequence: TGTGCCAGCAGAGCTCCCGGGGTATTGGGCGGCTACACCTTC.